This T cell receptor beta chain came from a study of CD8 T cells in Susac syndrome. cDNA came from roughly 0.5 to 1 ug RNA primed by random hexamers. From the immunoSEQ multiplex PCR reads, TCRdb called clonotypes with MiXCR, one entry per CDR3 protein. The sample consists of around 300,000 distinct CDR3 sequences, about 91% of them appearing once. This clonotype was counted a single time. V was pared by 4 bases and J by 3 bases, with 9 bases between. This CDR3 contains 13 residues. Germline CDR1 and CDR2: LNHDA and SQIVND (reference sequence). The sequence came from a human donor with multiple sclerosis. The sample was CD4+ T cells from PBMCs. The chain uses TRBV19 and TRBJ2-5; maybe TRBD2 (5 bases). The CDR3 coding sequence is TGTGCCAGTAGTAGAGACGGGGAAGAGACCCAGTACTTC. This gives the protein CASSRDGEETQYF.